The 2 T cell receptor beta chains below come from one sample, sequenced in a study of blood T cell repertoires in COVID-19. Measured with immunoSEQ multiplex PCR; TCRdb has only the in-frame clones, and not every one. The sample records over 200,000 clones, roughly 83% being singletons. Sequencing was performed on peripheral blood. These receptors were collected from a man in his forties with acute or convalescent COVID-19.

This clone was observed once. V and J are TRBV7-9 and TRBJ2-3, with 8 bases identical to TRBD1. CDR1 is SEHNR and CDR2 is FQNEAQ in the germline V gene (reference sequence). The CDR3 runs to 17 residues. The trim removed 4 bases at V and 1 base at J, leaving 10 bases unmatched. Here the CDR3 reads CASSSNQGAGGTDTQYF. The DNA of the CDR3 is TGTGCCAGCAGCTCCAACCAGGGGGCTGGAGGCACAGATACGCAGTATTTT.

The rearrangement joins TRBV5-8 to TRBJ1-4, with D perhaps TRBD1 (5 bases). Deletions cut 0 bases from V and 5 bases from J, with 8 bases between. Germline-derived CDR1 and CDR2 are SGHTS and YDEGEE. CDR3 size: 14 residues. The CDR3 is CASSLAPGNEKLFF. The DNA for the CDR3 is TGTGCCAGCAGCTTGGCCCCAGGGAATGAAAAACTGTTTTTT.